One and the same sample provided the 23 T cell receptor beta chains below, sequenced in a study of cytomegalovirus exposure and HLA in healthy donors. Sequenced by immunoSEQ multiplex PCR; TCRdb stores in-frame clones only, minus some. Here the sample spans some 120,000 clones, about 90% being singletons. Sequenced input: PBMCs. Receptors were obtained from a young man in good health and CMV-seronegative.

The chain couples TRBV5-1 to TRBJ1-5; perhaps TRBD1 as D (5 bases). The germline V gene encodes CDR1 SGHRS and CDR2 YFSETQ. V was trimmed by 3 bases and J by 8 bases, leaving 18 bases between them. The length of the CDR3 is 15 residues. Here the CDR3 reads CASSWNGGSFEPQHF. CDR3 coding DNA: TGCGCCAGCAGCTGGAACGGGGGGTCTTTTGAGCCCCAGCATTTT. Variable domain in full (rest from reference TRBV5-1 and TRBJ1-5): KAGVTQTPRYLIKTRGQQVTLSCSPISGHRSVSWYQQTPGQGLQFLFEYFSETQRNKGNFPGRFSGRQFSNSRSEMNVSTLELGDSALYLCASSWNGGSFEPQHFGDGTRLSIL.

J is TRBJ1-1 and V is TRBV7-6; D gene uncertain. The germline CDR1 and CDR2 sequences are SGHVS and FNYEAQ. CDR3 size: 15 residues. Trimming pared 0 bases from V and 0 bases from J, leaving 8 bases between. The CDR3 sequence: CASSLALILNTEAFF. The CDR3 DNA follows: TGTGCCAGCAGCTTAGCTCTAATACTGAACACTGAAGCTTTCTTT.

The DNA of the CDR3 is TGTGCCAGCAGCTTAGAACAGGCTAGCAATCAGCCCCAGCATTTT. It specifies CASSLEQASNQPQHF. The chain combines TRBV7-9 with TRBJ1-5; tentative D call: TRBD1 (5 bases). The V gene's germline CDR1 is SEHNR and CDR2 FQNEAQ (reference sequence). The length of the CDR3 is 15 residues. Deletions cut 1 base from V and 0 bases from J, with 7 bases between.

This chain connects TRBV7-9 to TRBJ1-1; a possible D gene is TRBD1 (6 bases). With 7 bases removed from V and 0 bases from J, the gap between germline ends came to 21 bases. Germline CDR1 SEHNR, CDR2 FQNEAQ (reference sequence). The CDR3 totals 17 residues. CDR3 DNA sequence: TGTGCCAGCACCCACGACAGGCCATTTGGGGTGAACACTGAAGCTTTCTTT. It is translated as CASTHDRPFGVNTEAFF.

The chain combines TRBV5-1 with TRBJ1-1, with D tentatively TRBD1 (5 bases). This CDR3 comprises 15 residues. CDR1 is SGHRS and CDR2 is YFSETQ in the germline V gene. Trimming took 1 base from V and 8 from J, leaving 18 bases between them. CDR3 in DNA: TGCGCCAGCAGCTTGAATGGACGGCTGGAGGGGGAAGCTTTCTTT. Encoded protein: CASSLNGRLEGEAFF.

V gene TRBV7-9 combines with J gene TRBJ2-1; 13 bases are a match to TRBD2. The germline gives CDR1 SEHNR, CDR2 FQNEAQ (reference sequence). V shed 5 bases and J 16 bases; nucleotides not matched to a gene: 11. This CDR3 contains 14 residues. The CDR3 region is CASSETSGGATYFF. CDR3 nucleotides: TGTGCCAGCAGCGAAACTAGCGGGGGGGCCACGTACTTCTTC.

V and J are TRBV6-5 and TRBJ2-1, with TRBD2 matching 7 bases. Looked up from germline, CDR1 is MNHEY and CDR2 is SVGAGI. The CDR3 extends over 14 amino acids. V was pared by 5 bases and J by 3 bases, with 4 bases of the junction left unmatched. The CDR3: CASSVAGHYNEQFF. DNA for the CDR3: TGTGCCAGCAGTGTAGCGGGTCACTACAATGAGCAGTTCTTC.

This clone was counted only a few times. The rearrangement links TRBV2 to TRBJ1-2, with D perhaps TRBD1 (6 bases). The CDR3 covers 13 residues. The ends were cut back, 3 bases at V and 7 bases at J, with 12 bases in the middle. The V gene's germline CDR1 is SNHLY and CDR2 FYNNEI. The CDR3 bases are TGTGCCAGCAGTGATAGGGCAGGGGTTGGCTACACCTTC. Its translation: CASSDRAGVGYTF.

The chain employs TRBV7-3 and TRBJ2-1, with 11 bases fitting TRBD1. V lost 5 bases to trimming and J lost 3 bases; unmatched junction nucleotides: 3. Germline values: CDR1 SGHTA, CDR2 FQGTGA. CDR3 length: 15 amino acids. The CDR3 protein is CASSPGTGGYNEQFF. CDR3 sequence (DNA): TGTGCCAGCAGCCCCGGGACAGGGGGCTACAATGAGCAGTTCTTC.

The chain carries TRBV6-1 and TRBJ2-7; maybe TRBD1 (6 bases). The germline V gene has CDR1 MNHNS and CDR2 SASEGT. The V gene lost 3 bases and the J gene lost 2 bases, with 8 bases spanning the gap. The CDR3 has 13 amino acids. This CDR3 reads CASSEDSPYEQYF. In nucleotides, the CDR3 is TGTGCCAGCAGTGAGGACAGCCCCTACGAGCAGTACTTC.

The chain combines TRBV7-9 with TRBJ2-5, with 7 bases matching TRBD1. The germline gives CDR1 SEHNR, CDR2 FQNEAQ (reference sequence). With V trimmed by 1 base and J by 4 bases, 12 bases remained unmatched. CDR3 length: 17 amino acids. The CDR3 reads CASSLVGTDRPRETQYF. The CDR3 DNA follows: TGTGCCAGCAGCTTAGTAGGGACAGACCGCCCGAGAGAGACCCAGTACTTC.

The genes are TRBV5-1 and TRBJ2-7; 10 positions agree with TRBD1. CDR3 size: 15 residues. Germline CDR1 reads SGHRS; CDR2 reads YFSETQ. Unmatched junction bases numbered 4, after V lost 2 bases and J lost 2 bases. CDR3 in DNA: TGCGCCAGCAGCTTACGAGGACAGGGGGCCTACGAGCAGTACTTC. It specifies CASSLRGQGAYEQYF.

The chain employs TRBV27 and TRBJ2-7; 9 bases line up with TRBD1. J gave up 4 bases and V 3 bases, and 10 bases lay outside the gene matches. The CDR3 length is 16 residues. Germline CDR1 is MNHEY and CDR2 is SMNVEV (reference sequence). CDR3 sequence: CASSFSTGTGIYEQYF. The CDR3 DNA follows: TGTGCCAGCAGTTTTTCAACCGGGACAGGGATATACGAGCAGTACTTC.

The chain recombines TRBV18 with TRBJ1-5; tentatively, D is TRBD1 (5 bases). Between the trimmed V and J ends, which lost 2 bases and 2 bases, there was a span of 10 bases. CDR1 and CDR2 (germline): KGHSH, LQKENI. The CDR3 consists of 15 residues. The DNA of the CDR3 is TGTGCCAGCTCACCAGCCGCGGGGGGCAATCAGCCCCAGCATTTT. Translating gives CASSPAAGGNQPQHF.

This sequence joins TRBV18 and TRBJ1-2, with D perhaps matching TRBD1 (5 bases). Trimming removed 6 bases at V and 7 bases at J, with 21 bases between. Germline CDR1 is KGHSH and CDR2 is LQKENI. The CDR3 is made up of 15 amino acids. Here the CDR3 reads CASSYTGTTVGGYTF. Written as DNA, the CDR3 is TGTGCCAGCTCTTATACTGGGACTACCGTGGGTGGCTACACCTTC.

The gene calls are TRBV4-3 and TRBJ1-4; 10 bases match TRBD1. V was pared by 3 bases and J by 3 bases, with 4 bases of the junction left unmatched. Germline V gene lookup returns CDR1 LGHNA and CDR2 YSLEER. The CDR3 sequence is 16 residues long. The CDR3 coding sequence is TGCGCCAGCAGCCAGACAGGGGGCATGTCTAATGAAAAACTGTTTTTT. Residues: CASSQTGGMSNEKLFF.

CDR3 in amino acids: CASSFPQGFDTGELFF. The CDR3 DNA is TGTGCCAGCAGTTTCCCACAGGGGTTCGACACCGGGGAGCTGTTTTTT. The chain couples TRBV27 to TRBJ2-2; 7 nucleotides match TRBD1. Germline CDR1 reads MNHEY; CDR2 reads SMNVEV (reference sequence). The CDR3 consists of 16 residues. Germline trimming cut 3 bases from V and 3 bases from J; bases unmatched to any gene: 7.

J is TRBJ2-3 and V is TRBV5-1; 9 bases agree with TRBD2. Germline V lookup: CDR1 SGHRS, CDR2 YFSETQ. CDR3 size: 15 residues. V gave up 3 bases and J gave up 3 bases; unmatched junction bases: 5. CDR3 sequence: CASSSWTSATDTQYF. The DNA of the CDR3 is TGCGCCAGCAGCTCGTGGACTAGCGCAACAGATACGCAGTATTTT.

This chain joins TRBV7-2 and TRBJ1-4; D is perhaps TRBD1 (6 bases). The CDR3 sequence is 13 residues long. V lost 5 bases to trimming and J lost 12 bases, with 16 bases between them. Germline loops: CDR1 SGHTA, CDR2 FQGNSA. The CDR3 protein is CASSERTEGELFF. DNA of the CDR3: TGTGCCAGCAGCGAAAGGACAGAGGGGGAACTGTTTTTT.

This clone has just a few counts. The rearrangement joins TRBV19 to TRBJ1-5; 8 bases match TRBD1. Germline assignment: CDR1 LNHDA and CDR2 SQIVND (reference sequence). The CDR3 is made up of 14 amino acids. The V gene end was trimmed by 6 bases and the J gene end by 7 bases; junction bases not matched to a gene: 8. CDR3 sequence (DNA): TGTGCCAGTAGACCCGGACAGGGAAGGCAGCCCCAGCATTTT. It translates to CASRPGQGRQPQHF.

This chain links TRBV28 with TRBJ1-5; D remains unclear. V lost 4 bases, J lost 4 bases, and 17 bases lay in between. Germline V lookup: CDR1 MDHEN, CDR2 SYDVKM. The CDR3 sequence is 16 residues long. The CDR3 spells CASSSLSYQANQPQHF. CDR3 nucleotide sequence: TGTGCCAGCAGTTCCTTGTCCTACCAGGCGAATCAGCCCCAGCATTTT.

This sequence joins TRBV2 and TRBJ2-3; possibly TRBD1 for D (5 bases). The CDR3 has 15 residues. The V end was cut by 4 bases, the J end by 1 base, with 12 bases between. Germline assignment: CDR1 SNHLY and CDR2 FYNNEI. Here the CDR3 reads CASSVAGLGTDTQYF. The CDR3 nucleotides read TGTGCCAGCAGTGTGGCAGGGCTAGGCACAGATACGCAGTATTTT.

V gene TRBV7-9 combines with J gene TRBJ2-7; 8 nucleotides align to TRBD1. V lost 5 bases and J lost 3; bases outside the gene matches: 9. Germline V CDR1 and CDR2: SEHNR, FQNEAQ (reference sequence). This CDR3 comprises 15 residues. CDR3 sequence: CASSVQGAGDYEQYF. The CDR3 DNA is TGTGCCAGCAGCGTCCAGGGGGCAGGGGACTACGAGCAGTACTTC.